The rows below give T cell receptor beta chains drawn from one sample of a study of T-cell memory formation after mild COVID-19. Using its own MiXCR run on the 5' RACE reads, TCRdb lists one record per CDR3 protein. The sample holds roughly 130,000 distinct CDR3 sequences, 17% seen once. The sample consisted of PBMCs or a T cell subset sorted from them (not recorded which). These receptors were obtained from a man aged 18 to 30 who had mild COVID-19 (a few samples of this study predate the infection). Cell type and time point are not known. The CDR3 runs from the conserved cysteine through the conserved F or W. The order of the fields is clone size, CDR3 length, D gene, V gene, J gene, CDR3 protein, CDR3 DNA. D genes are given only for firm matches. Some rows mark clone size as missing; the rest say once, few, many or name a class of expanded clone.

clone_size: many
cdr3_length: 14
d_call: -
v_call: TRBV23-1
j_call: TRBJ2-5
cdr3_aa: CASRTGLPQETQYF
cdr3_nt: TGCGCCAGCAGGACAGGACTTCCCCAAGAGACCCAGTACTTC

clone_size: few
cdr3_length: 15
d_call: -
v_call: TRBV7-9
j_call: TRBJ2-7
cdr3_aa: CASSSFTGTGHEQYF
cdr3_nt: TGTGCCAGCAGCTCGTTCACAGGGACGGGTCACGAGCAGTACTTC

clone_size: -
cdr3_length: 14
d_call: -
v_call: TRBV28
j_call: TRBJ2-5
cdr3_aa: CASSQGTDQETQYF
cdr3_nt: TGTGCCAGCAGTCAGGGGACGGACCAAGAGACCCAGTACTTC

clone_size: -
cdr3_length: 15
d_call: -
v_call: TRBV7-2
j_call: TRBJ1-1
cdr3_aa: CASSLLTYWGTEAFF
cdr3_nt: TGTGCCAGCAGCTTACTAACTTACTGGGGCACTGAAGCTTTCTTT

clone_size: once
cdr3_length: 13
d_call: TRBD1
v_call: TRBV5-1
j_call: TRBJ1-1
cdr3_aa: CASSLADRGEAFF
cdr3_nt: TGCGCCAGCAGCTTGGCAGACAGGGGTGAAGCTTTCTTT

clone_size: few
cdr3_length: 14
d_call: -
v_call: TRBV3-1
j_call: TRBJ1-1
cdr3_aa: CASSRGVPRTEAFF
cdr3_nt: TGTGCCAGCAGCCGAGGGGTCCCCAGGACTGAAGCTTTCTTT

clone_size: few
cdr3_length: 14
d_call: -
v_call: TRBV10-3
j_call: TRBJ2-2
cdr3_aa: CAINGAANTGELFF
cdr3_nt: TGTGCCATCAACGGAGCGGCGAACACCGGGGAGCTGTTTTTT

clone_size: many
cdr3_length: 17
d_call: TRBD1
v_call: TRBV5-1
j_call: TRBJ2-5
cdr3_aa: CASSILGRTGDRETQYF
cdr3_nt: TGCGCCAGCAGCATCCTTGGGCGGACAGGAGACCGGGAGACCCAGTACTTC

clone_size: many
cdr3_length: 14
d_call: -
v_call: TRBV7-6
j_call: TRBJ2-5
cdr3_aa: CASSLGTNQETQYF
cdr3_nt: TGTGCCAGCAGCTTAGGGACAAACCAAGAGACCCAGTACTTC

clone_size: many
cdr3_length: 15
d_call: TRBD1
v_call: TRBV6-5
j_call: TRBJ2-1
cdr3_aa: CASSYAWTGTNEQFF
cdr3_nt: TGTGCCAGCAGTTACGCTTGGACAGGGACTAATGAGCAGTTCTTC

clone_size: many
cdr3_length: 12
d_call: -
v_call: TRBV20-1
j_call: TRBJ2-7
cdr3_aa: CSASAGSYEQYF
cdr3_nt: TGCAGTGCTAGCGCGGGGTCGTACGAGCAGTACTTC

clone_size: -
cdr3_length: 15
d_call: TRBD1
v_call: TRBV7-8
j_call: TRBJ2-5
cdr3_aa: CASSPTGGGGETQYF
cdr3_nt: TGTGCCAGCAGCCCGACAGGGGGGGGAGGCGAGACCCAGTACTTC

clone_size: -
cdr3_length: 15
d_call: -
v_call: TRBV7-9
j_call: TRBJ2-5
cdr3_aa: CASSSSQGLQETQYF
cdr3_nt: TGTGCCAGCAGCTCCTCACAGGGTCTCCAAGAGACCCAGTACTTC

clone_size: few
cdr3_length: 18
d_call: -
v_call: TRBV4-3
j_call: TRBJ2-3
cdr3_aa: CASSQVTPNRGGADTQYF
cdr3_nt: TGCGCCAGCAGCCAAGTTACCCCTAACAGGGGGGGGGCAGATACGCAGTATTTT

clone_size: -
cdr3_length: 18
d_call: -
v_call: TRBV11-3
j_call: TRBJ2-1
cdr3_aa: CASSLDQSGSTSYNEQFF
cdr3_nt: TGTGCCAGCAGCTTAGATCAGTCGGGATCAACCTCCTACAATGAGCAGTTCTTC

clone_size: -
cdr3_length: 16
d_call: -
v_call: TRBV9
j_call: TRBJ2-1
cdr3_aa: CASSVLSSTGYNEQFF
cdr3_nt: TGTGCCAGCAGCGTACTATCCTCGACGGGGTACAATGAGCAGTTCTTC

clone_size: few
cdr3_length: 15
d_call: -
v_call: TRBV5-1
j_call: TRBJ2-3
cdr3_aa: CASSLALAFTDTQYF
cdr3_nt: TGCGCCAGCAGCTTGGCACTAGCTTTCACAGATACGCAGTATTTT

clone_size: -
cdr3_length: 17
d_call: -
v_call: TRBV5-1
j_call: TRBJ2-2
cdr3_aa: CASSPQGWAEGTGELFF
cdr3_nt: TGCGCCAGCAGCCCCCAGGGTTGGGCTGAGGGCACCGGGGAGCTGTTTTTT

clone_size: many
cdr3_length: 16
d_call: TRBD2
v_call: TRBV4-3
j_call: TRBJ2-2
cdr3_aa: CASSQTSPTNTGELFF
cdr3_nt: TGCGCCAGCAGCCAGACTAGCCCAACGAACACCGGGGAGCTGTTTTTT

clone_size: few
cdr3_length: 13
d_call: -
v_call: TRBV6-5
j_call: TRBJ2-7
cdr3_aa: CASSYDRTYEQYF
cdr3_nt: TGTGCCAGCAGTTACGACAGAACCTACGAGCAGTACTTC

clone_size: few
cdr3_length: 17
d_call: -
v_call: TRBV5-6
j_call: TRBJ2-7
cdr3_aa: CASSSPRRTLSSYEQYF
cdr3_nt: TGTGCCAGCAGCTCCCCCAGGAGGACTCTGAGCTCCTACGAGCAGTACTTC

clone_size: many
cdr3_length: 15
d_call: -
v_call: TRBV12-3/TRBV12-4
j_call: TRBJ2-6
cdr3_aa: CASSPSVSGANVLTF
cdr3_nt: TGTGCCAGCAGTCCATCAGTCTCTGGGGCCAACGTCCTGACTTTC

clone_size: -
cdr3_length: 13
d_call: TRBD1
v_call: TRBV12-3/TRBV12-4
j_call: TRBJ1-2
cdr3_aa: CASRVTGGNGYTF
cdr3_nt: TGTGCCAGCAGGGTGACAGGGGGCAATGGCTACACCTTC

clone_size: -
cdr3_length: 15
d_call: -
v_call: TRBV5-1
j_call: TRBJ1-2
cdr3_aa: CASSLEGYGNYGYTF
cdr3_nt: TGCGCCAGCAGCTTGGAGGGGTATGGTAACTATGGCTACACCTTC

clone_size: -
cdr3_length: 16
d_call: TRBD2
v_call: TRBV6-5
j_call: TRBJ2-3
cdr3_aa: CVSSSLAGGSRGTQYF
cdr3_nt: TGTGTCAGCAGTTCACTAGCGGGGGGCAGCAGGGGTACGCAGTATTTT

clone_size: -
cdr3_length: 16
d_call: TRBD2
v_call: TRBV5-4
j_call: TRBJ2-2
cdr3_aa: CASSPTSGSFGGELFF
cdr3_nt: TGTGCCAGCAGCCCTACTAGCGGGTCCTTTGGCGGGGAGCTGTTTTTT